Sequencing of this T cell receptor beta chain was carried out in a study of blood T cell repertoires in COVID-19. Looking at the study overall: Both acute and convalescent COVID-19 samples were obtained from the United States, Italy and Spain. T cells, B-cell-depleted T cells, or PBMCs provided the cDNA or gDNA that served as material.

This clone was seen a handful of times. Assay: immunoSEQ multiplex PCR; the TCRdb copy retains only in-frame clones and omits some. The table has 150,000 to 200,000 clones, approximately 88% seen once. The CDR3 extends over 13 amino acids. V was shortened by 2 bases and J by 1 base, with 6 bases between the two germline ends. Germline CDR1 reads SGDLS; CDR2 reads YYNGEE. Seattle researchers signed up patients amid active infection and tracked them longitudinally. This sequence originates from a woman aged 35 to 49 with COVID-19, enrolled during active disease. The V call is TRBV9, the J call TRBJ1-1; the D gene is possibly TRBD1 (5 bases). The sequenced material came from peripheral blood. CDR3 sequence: CASSVTANTEAFF. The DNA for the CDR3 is TGTGCCAGCAGCGTGACAGCGAACACTGAAGCTTTCTTT.